The 12 T cell receptor beta chains below all came from one sample that was sequenced in a study of T-cell memory formation after mild COVID-19. TCRdb called the 5' RACE reads again in MiXCR, with one record for every CDR3 protein. Of just under 550,000 distinct CDR3 sequences listed, 20% are singletons. Sequenced: PBMCs or a T cell subset sorted from them (not recorded which). Receptors were obtained from an adult woman who had mild COVID-19 (a few samples of this study predate the infection). Cell type and time point are not known.

The V gene is TRBV6-2 or TRBV6-3, the J gene TRBJ2-7, with D unclear. Trimming removed 3 bases from V and 2 bases from J, with 11 bases in between. This CDR3 is built from 14 residues. Germline lookup yields CDR1 MNHEY and CDR2 SVGEGT. This CDR3 reads CASSYGSVPYEQYF. The CDR3 DNA reads as TGTGCCAGCAGTTATGGGTCAGTTCCCTACGAGCAGTACTTC.

The chain uses TRBV18 and TRBJ2-2; tentatively, D is TRBD2 (6 bases). The CDR3 loop spans 18 amino acids. Germline V gene sequence: CDR1 KGHSH, CDR2 LQKENI. Trimming removed 3 bases from V and 5 bases from J, with 22 bases in between. This CDR3 is CASSPEVGLLSGTGELFF. CDR3 coding DNA: TGTGCCAGCTCACCCGAGGTGGGACTGCTTTCGGGTACCGGGGAGCTGTTTTTT.

This clonotype was counted a few times. The V and J genes are TRBV7-9 and TRBJ1-2, with a weak D call TRBD1 (6 bases). Germline V gene sequence: CDR1 SEHNR, CDR2 FQNEAQ (reference sequence). The CDR3 spans 19 residues. Between the trimmed V and J ends, which lost 3 bases and 0 bases, there was a span of 23 bases. For the CDR3, the DNA is TGTGCCAGCAGCTTTGAACACAGGGATATGTGGCGTGCTAACTATGGCTACACCTTC. Protein product: CASSFEHRDMWRANYGYTF.

The chain has TRBV6-4 and TRBJ2-2; possible D gene TRBD1, 5 bases. Trimming cost V 1 base and J 1 base, with 7 bases left between them. This CDR3 has 15 residues. Germline CDR1 is MRHNA and CDR2 is SNTAGT. This chain's CDR3 is CASSDLGQNTGELFF. The CDR3 region has the DNA TGTGCCAGCAGTGACTTGGGGCAGAACACCGGGGAGCTGTTTTTT.

This clonotype has more than one count but fewer than ten. V and J are TRBV9 and TRBJ2-5, with 10 positions matching TRBD2. CDR1 and CDR2 from the germline V gene are SGDLS and YYNGEE. Trimming removed 3 bases from V and 2 bases from J; junction bases left unmatched: 16. CDR3 size: 19 residues. Here the CDR3 DNA reads TGTGCCAGCAGCGGGAATGCAGCGGGAGGGCCAGGTTGGCAAGAGACCCAGTACTTC. It yields the protein CASSGNAAGGPGWQETQYF.

This clonotype was found a few times. The genes are TRBV3-1 and TRBJ1-2; maybe TRBD1 (6 bases). V lost 6 bases and J 7 bases, leaving 15 bases between the germline ends. This CDR3 spans 13 amino acids. Per germline, CDR1 LGHDT and CDR2 YNNKEL (reference sequence). The CDR3 loop reads CASRHLRGSGYTF. The CDR3 DNA reads as TGTGCCAGCAGGCATCTTAGGGGGTCTGGCTACACCTTC.

The chain recombines TRBV4-3 with TRBJ2-6; D gene unclear. Trimming took off 1 base at V and 1 base at J, with 2 bases between the two ends. CDR3 length: 14 residues. Germline V lookup: CDR1 LGHNA, CDR2 YSLEER. The DNA for the CDR3 is TGCGCCAGCAGCCAAGTTTCTGGGGCCAACGTCCTGACTTTC. Its protein is CASSQVSGANVLTF.

A few counts support this clonotype. This chain links TRBV20-1 with TRBJ2-3, with D uncertain. This CDR3 contains 13 residues. The ends were cut back, 6 bases at V and 4 bases at J, with 14 bases in the middle. From germline, CDR1 is DFQATT and CDR2 SNEGSKA (reference sequence). Here the CDR3 reads CSANQDRPDTQYF. CDR3 nucleotide sequence: TGCAGTGCGAACCAGGACCGTCCAGATACGCAGTATTTT.

This chain links TRBV7-9 with TRBJ2-7, with 7 bases aligning to TRBD1. V lost 5 bases, J lost 0 bases, and 7 bases stayed unmatched. Germline V lookup: CDR1 SEHNR, CDR2 FQNEAQ (reference sequence). The CDR3 sequence is 15 residues long. CDR3 protein: CASSQRTGGSYEQYF. DNA for the CDR3: TGTGCCAGCAGCCAACGGACAGGTGGCTCCTACGAGCAGTACTTC.

This clonotype has more than one count but fewer than ten. The rearrangement joins TRBV19 to TRBJ2-7; 15 bases align to TRBD2. There are 18 residues in the CDR3. Germline CDR1 is LNHDA and CDR2 is SQIVND (reference sequence). The J segment lost 2 bases and the V segment lost 3 bases, leaving 8 bases of the junction unmatched. The CDR3 DNA sequence: TGTGCCAGTAGTATGTCAGGGACTAGCGGGAGGTCGACCTACGAGCAGTACTTC. Translation gives CASSMSGTSGRSTYEQYF.

The chain couples TRBV12-3 or TRBV12-4 to TRBJ1-2, with TRBD1 matching 8 bases. After removal of 9 bases from V and 6 bases from J, the junction contained 9 bases not matched to a gene. The CDR3 totals 13 residues. CDR3 in amino acids: CASTGGRPDGYTF. The CDR3 nucleotides are TGTGCCAGTACAGGGGGTCGTCCTGATGGCTACACCTTC.

The CDR3 spells CAWSVTGGTEAFF. CDR3 DNA: TGTGCCTGGAGTGTGACAGGGGGCACTGAAGCTTTCTTT. This sequence joins TRBV30 and TRBJ1-1; 9 bases map to TRBD1. Germline V lookup: CDR1 GTSNPN, CDR2 SVGIG (reference sequence). The junction had 0 bases not matched to a gene; V was cut back by 0 bases and J by 4 bases. CDR3 length: 13 amino acids.